This TCR beta chain was found in a study of blood T cell repertoires in COVID-19 (dated by TCRdb to 2019 to 2021). Study-wide context: Samples from collaborators originated in the United States, Italy and Spain and spanned both the acute and convalescent phases of COVID-19. The prospective study material was composed of cDNA or gDNA derived from T cells, B-cell-depleted T cells, or PBMCs. The dataset comprised deeply sampled blood TCRbeta repertoires from subjects exposed to, actively infected with, or recovered from COVID-19. The repertoires were released in a freely available public database intended as a resource for research on the immune response to SARS-CoV-2. Samples were obtained from the ongoing ImmuneRACE study (first 160 participants) and from 1,254 subjects provided by 6 global collaborators. Sample metadata almost always included a de-identified subject ID, COVID-19 status, age in years and sex. Where available, HLA class I and class II types were taken from metadata supplied by the sample provider and were not determined by assay-based typing.

Comment on this clone: Its binding antigen is unknown. Within one base of it there is no much larger clone, and no base qualities were kept.

Whole blood was collected in K2EDTA tubes by collaborating institutions according to the institutions' own protocols. For TCRbeta analysis, collaborators shipped samples as frozen whole blood, isolated PBMCs, or DNA extracted from either of those sample types. The research as a whole found: Clinical and demographic metadata were provided uncurated, with the amount varying by source and participant.

The V end loses 6 bases and the J end loses 5 bases, and a stretch of 14 bases separates them. Including cysteine and phenylalanine, the CDR3 has 13 amino acids. The sequence is cut down to CDR3 DNA, 39 bases in frame from base 1. Based on the germline V gene, the CDR1 and CDR2 sequences are SGHTA and FQGNSA. TCRbeta CDR3 regions were amplified from genomic DNA using the immunoSEQ Assay, a bias-controlled multiplex PCR. As for how the authors treated the data: Nucleated cell counts per sample were estimated from amplification of reference gene primers within the assay. Sequence reads were collapsed and filtered to measure the absolute abundance of every unique TCRbeta CDR3 rearrangement. For each sample, productive Simpson clonality was calculated as the square root of Simpson's diversity index over productive rearrangements. Entries here come from immuneACCESS through TCRdb and include only in-frame sequences with V and J called. Some clones fail to appear in such tables; in the studies checked, an unresolved V gene covers under half of the shortfall, and the cause of the remainder is unknown. Clone size and V and J calls were adopted from that table, with D and trimming inferred from the DNA. The sample table shows approximately 86,000 clones, and 80% are seen once. About 9.4% of the sample is held by the ten biggest clonotypes.

This clonotype was sampled from a woman in her 70s with acute or convalescent COVID-19. The V gene is TRBV7-2 and the J gene is TRBJ2-7; TRBD1 is a possible D gene, resting on 5 matching bases. Sequencing was performed on peripheral blood. The DNA is as follows: TGTGCCAGCAGGCATCTGGCAGGGAACGAGCAGTACTTC. Its protein product is CASRHLAGNEQYF.